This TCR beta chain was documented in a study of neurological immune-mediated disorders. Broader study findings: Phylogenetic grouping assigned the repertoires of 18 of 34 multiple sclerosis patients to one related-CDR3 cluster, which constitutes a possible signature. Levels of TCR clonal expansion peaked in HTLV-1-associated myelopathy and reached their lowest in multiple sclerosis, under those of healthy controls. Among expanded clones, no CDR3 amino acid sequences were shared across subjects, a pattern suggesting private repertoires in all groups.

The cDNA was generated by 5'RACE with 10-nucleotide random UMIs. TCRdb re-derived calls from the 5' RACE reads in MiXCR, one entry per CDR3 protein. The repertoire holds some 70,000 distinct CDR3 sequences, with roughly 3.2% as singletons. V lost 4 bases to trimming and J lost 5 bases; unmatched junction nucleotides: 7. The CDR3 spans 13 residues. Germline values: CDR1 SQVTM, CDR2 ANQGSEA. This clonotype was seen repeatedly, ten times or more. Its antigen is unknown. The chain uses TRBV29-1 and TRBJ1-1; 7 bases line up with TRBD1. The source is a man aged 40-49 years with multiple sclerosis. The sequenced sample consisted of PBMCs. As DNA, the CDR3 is TGCAGCGTTGTCCAGGGGGTGGGAACTGAAGCTTTCTTT. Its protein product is CSVVQGVGTEAFF.